The source of this T cell receptor (beta chain) is a study of control samples from healthy donors and cancer patients (dated by TCRdb to the early 2020s). As to this clone: What this receptor recognizes is not known. Nothing much larger sits one base from this clone, and base qualities are not available.

Measured from the cysteine to the phenylalanine, the CDR3 is 15 residues long. Kept here is only the CDR3 DNA, which spans 45 bases and is read in frame from base 1. V gives up 5 bases and J gives up 4 bases, and the segment between their germline ends measures 15 bases. CDR1 and CDR2, per the germline V gene, are SGHAT and FQNNGV. Library preparation employed the immunoSEQ multiplex PCR assay. TCRdb stores this immuneACCESS table with in-frame sequences only. Part of the clones is absent; in the studies checked, under half of the shortfall reflects unresolved V genes, and no reason is known for the rest. Present in this sample are tens of thousands of clones, 80% to 90% of which were seen just once. 1.5% to 2% of the sample goes to the ten largest clones.

Sequencing used PBMCs. This sequence originates from an older woman with head and neck cancer. The V and J genes are TRBV11-2 and TRBJ2-1; the best D guess is TRBD2, with 6 bases matching. The CDR3 region has the sequence CASSPRIAVYNEQFF. The DNA sequence is given as TGTGCCAGCAGCCCCCGGATAGCGGTGTACAATGAGCAGTTCTTC.